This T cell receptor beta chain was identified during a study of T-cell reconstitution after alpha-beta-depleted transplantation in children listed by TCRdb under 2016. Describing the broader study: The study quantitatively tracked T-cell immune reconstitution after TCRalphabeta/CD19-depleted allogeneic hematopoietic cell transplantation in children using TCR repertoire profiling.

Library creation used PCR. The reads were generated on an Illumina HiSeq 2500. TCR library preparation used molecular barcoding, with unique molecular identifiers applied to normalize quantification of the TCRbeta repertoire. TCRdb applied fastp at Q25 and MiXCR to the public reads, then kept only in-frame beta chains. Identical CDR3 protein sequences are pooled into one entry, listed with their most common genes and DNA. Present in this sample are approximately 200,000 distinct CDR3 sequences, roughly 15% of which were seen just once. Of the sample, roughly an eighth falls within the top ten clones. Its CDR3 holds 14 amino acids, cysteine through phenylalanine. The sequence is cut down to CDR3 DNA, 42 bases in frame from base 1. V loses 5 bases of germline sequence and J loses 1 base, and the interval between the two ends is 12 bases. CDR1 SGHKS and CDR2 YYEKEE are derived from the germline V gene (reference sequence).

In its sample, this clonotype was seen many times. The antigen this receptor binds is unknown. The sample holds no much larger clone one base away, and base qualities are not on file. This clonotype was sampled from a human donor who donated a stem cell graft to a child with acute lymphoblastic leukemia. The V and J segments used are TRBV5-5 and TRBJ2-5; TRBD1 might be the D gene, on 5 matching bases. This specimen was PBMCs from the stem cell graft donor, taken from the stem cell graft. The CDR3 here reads CASSRPRVQETQYF. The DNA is TGTGCCAGCAGTCGACCCAGGGTCCAAGAGACCCAGTACTTC.